Sequencing of this T cell receptor beta chain was carried out in a study of shared clonotypes between healthy human individuals. Study details: Donor composition was two women and three men, aged 18 to 49.

The CDR3 totals 17 residues. Germline lookup yields CDR1 MNHEY and CDR2 SMNVEV (reference sequence). V was shortened by 1 base and J by 2 bases, with 15 bases between the two germline ends. Naive CD8 isolation took CD45RO-negative cells positively selected for CCR7 and excluded terminally differentiated effector memory CD45RA+ cells. Using immunoSEQ multiplex PCR, the repertoire was profiled, and TCRdb retains in-frame clones only, with some absent. Here the sample spans about 2.1 million clones, 93% being singletons. General study results and limits: Clonotype sharing across several donors was observed for approximately 5% of naive CD4 clonotypes. Among non-shared clonotypes, generation probabilities were lower than among those shared by all four donors.

About this clone: Its antigen is unknown.

The chain is built from TRBV27 and TRBJ1-5, with TRBD1 as a possible D gene (5 bases). The sequenced sample was naive CD8+ T cells from PBMCs. This sequence originates from a man between 18 and 29 years old in good health. Some clones in this sample may be carry-over from other donors' samples. The CDR3 DNA follows: TGTGCCAGCAGTTTATATGGGAGGGGCGGGGGCAATCAGCCCCAGCATTTT. Amino acids: CASSLYGRGGGNQPQHF.